This T cell receptor beta chain appears in the sequencing data of a study of T cell clones after liver transplantation. Study-level background: Subjects received no induction therapy and standard immunosuppression until randomization at 12-24 months post-transplant. Samples came pre-transplant, pre-randomization before withdrawal, and post-randomization after withdrawal ended.

Notes on the study in general: Compared with third party-reactive sequences, donor-reactive ones declined more, independent of withdrawal success.

This clone has a handful of counts. Its antigen is unknown. Germline CDR1 is MGHRA and CDR2 is YSYEKL. V lost 0 bases and J 1 base, leaving 7 bases between the germline ends. This CDR3 has 15 residues. Profiled with immunoSEQ multiplex PCR; TCRdb holds only in-frame clones, not every one. The sample contains about 7,900 clones, 75% to 85% of which appear only once. Specimen: CD8+ T cells from blood, collected before liver transplant. V and J are TRBV4-1 and TRBJ1-5; D is uncertain. This sequence was found in a human donor who received a liver transplant. The CDR3, as DNA: TGCGCCAGCAGCCAAGAACCCGGGAGCAATCAGCCCCAGCATTTT. This sequence encodes CASSQEPGSNQPQHF.